Below are 8 T cell receptor beta chains sequenced from a single sample in a study of cytomegalovirus exposure and HLA in healthy donors. The PCR was carried out with 60 Vbeta primers and 13 Jbeta primers. The table came from immunoSEQ multiplex PCR; TCRdb's copy has only in-frame clones and leaves some out. The profile shows approximately 120,000 clones, over 9.5% of them singletons. The sample taken for sequencing was PBMCs. Source of these receptors: a woman between 18 and 30 years old in good health and CMV-seropositive.

This chain uses TRBV6-5 with TRBJ1-4; 7 nucleotides match TRBD1. The CDR3 covers 13 residues. V gave up 5 bases and J gave up 9 bases; unmatched junction bases: 6. In germline, CDR1 is MNHEY, CDR2 SVGAGI. The CDR3 sequence: CASSPGQLKKLFF. CDR3 in DNA: TGTGCCAGCAGTCCGGGACAGCTAAAAAAACTGTTTTTT.

This clone was observed a handful of times. The gene calls are TRBV10-3 and TRBJ1-5; 8 bases line up with TRBD1. Germline CDR1 reads ENHRY; CDR2 reads SYGVKD. J was trimmed by 5 bases and V by 11 bases; bases with no gene match: 8. The length of the CDR3 is 13 residues. The CDR3, as DNA: TGTGCCCCACCGGACAGGGACCATCAGCCCCAGCATTTT. Its translation is CAPPDRDHQPQHF.

The chain employs TRBV10-3 and TRBJ1-5; weak D call: TRBD1 (5 bases). The CDR3 is made up of 17 amino acids. Germline assignment: CDR1 ENHRY and CDR2 SYGVKD. With 2 bases removed from V and 7 bases from J, the gap between germline ends came to 21 bases. The DNA of the CDR3 is TGTGCCATCAGTGAGGCGCCCGGGGGGGTTGAGTTCCAGCCCCAGCATTTT. Its protein is CAISEAPGGVEFQPQHF.

This clone was found a few times. The junction departs from the called germline gene at one end, perhaps through a read error. The rearrangement links TRBV7-7 to TRBJ2-1; D is undetermined. The CDR3 is made up of 13 amino acids. CDR1 is SSHAT, CDR2 FNYEAQ, per germline (reference sequence). The CDR3 sequence is CASSLAEATEQFF. As DNA, the CDR3 is TGTGCTAGCAGCTTAGCTGAGGCTACTGAGCAGTTCTTC.

This clone appeared a few times. The chain carries TRBV30 and TRBJ2-3; a weak D match, TRBD1 (5 bases). The CDR3 runs 12 residues. Germline assignment: CDR1 GTSNPN and CDR2 SVGIG (reference sequence). Trimming pared 4 bases from V and 4 bases from J, leaving 9 bases between. The CDR3 coding sequence is TGTGCCTGGAATGTAGGGGCAGATACGCAGTATTTT. Its protein product is CAWNVGADTQYF.

This clone occurred a few times. The chain couples TRBV27 to TRBJ2-2; 8 positions match TRBD2. The CDR3 covers 13 residues. Germline lookup yields CDR1 MNHEY and CDR2 SMNVEV (reference sequence). The V gene end was trimmed by 6 bases and the J gene end by 6 bases; junction bases not matched to a gene: 3. In nucleotides, the CDR3 is TGTGCCAGCAGACGAGCGGGAGCCGGGGAGCTGTTTTTT. Amino acid sequence: CASRRAGAGELFF.

The V call is TRBV2, the J call TRBJ1-3, with D maybe TRBD1 (6 bases). V was trimmed by 0 bases and J by 11 bases, leaving 11 bases between them. CDR3 length: 13 amino acids. CDR1 SNHLY and CDR2 FYNNEI come from the germline V gene. In nucleotides, the CDR3 is TGTGCCAGCAGTGAAGCGTGGGGGGGCGCCATATATTTT. Translated, it gives CASSEAWGGAIYF.

The chain uses TRBV6-4 and TRBJ1-6; a weak D match, TRBD1 (6 bases). The CDR3 loop spans 13 amino acids. With 2 bases removed from V and 7 bases from J, the gap between germline ends came to 6 bases. From germline, CDR1 is MRHNA and CDR2 SNTAGT. CDR3 loop: CASSDRGNSPLHF. CDR3 nucleotide sequence: TGTGCCAGCAGTGACAGGGGGAATTCACCCCTCCACTTT.